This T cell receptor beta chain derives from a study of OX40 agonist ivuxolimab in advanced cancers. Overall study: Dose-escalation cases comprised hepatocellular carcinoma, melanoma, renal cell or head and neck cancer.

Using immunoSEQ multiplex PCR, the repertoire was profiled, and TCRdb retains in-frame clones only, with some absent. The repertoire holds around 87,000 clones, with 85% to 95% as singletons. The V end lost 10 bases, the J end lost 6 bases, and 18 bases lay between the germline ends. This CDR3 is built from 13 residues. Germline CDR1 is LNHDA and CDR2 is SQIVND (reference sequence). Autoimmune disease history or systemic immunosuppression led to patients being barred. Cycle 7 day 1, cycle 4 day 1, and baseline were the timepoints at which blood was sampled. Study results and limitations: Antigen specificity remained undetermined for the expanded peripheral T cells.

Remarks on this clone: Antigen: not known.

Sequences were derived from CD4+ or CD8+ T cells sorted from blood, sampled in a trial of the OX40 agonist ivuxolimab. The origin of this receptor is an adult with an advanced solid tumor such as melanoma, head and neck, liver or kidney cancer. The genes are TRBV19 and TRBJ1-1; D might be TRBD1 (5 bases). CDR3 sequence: CATAASGGAEAFF. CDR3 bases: TGTGCCACTGCAGCCTCCGGGGGGGCTGAAGCTTTCTTT.